This T cell receptor (beta chain) was profiled in a study of CD8 T cells in ankylosing spondylitis. Points on this clonotype: Its specificity is not known.

With molecular barcodes, quantitative 5'-RACE was used to make the TCR beta libraries. TCRdb re-analysed the 5' RACE reads in MiXCR, keeping a single row per CDR3 protein. The sample yields just over 300,000 distinct CDR3 sequences, around 21% seen once. Overall study findings and caveats: Disease-linked clones reportedly showed significant enrichment in matched ankylosing spondylitis synovial fluid. Characteristic, it appeared, of ankylosing spondylitis blood was a TCR beta motif of eight highly homologous variants. Clones that were linked to disease were CD8+ and were relatively rare in peripheral blood.

The V and J ends lost 5 bases and 0 bases respectively, with 11 bases between them. The CDR3 spans 15 residues. The germline CDR1 and CDR2 sequences are LGHNA and YNFKEQ. The TCR comes from a female donor with ankylosing spondylitis or in good health (not recorded which). This rearrangement joins TRBV4-2 to TRBJ1-3; D is perhaps TRBD1 (6 bases). Sequenced material: blood, either unsorted or a sorted T cell fraction (not recorded which). The CDR3 nucleotides read TGTGCCAGCAGCACTCGGGACAACTCTGGAAACACCATATATTTT. The encoded protein is CASSTRDNSGNTIYF.